This T cell receptor beta chain was profiled in a study of blood T cell repertoires in COVID-19. Germline assignment: CDR1 LGHDT and CDR2 YNNKEL (reference sequence). V lost 4 bases, J lost 3 bases, and 6 bases stayed unmatched. This CDR3 has 16 residues. A single count supports this clone. Clones were read by immunoSEQ multiplex PCR, and TCRdb kept only the in-frame ones, dropping some. Among a few hundred thousand clones, 80% to 90% were seen once, and the ten largest hold approximately 1%. The receptor was isolated from a man younger than 35 who had recovered from COVID-19. The sample consisted of PBMCs or T cells enriched from blood (not recorded which). The chain recombines TRBV3-1 (or the pseudogene TRBV3-2) with TRBJ2-2; 9 bases fit TRBD2. The CDR3 coding sequence is TGTGCCAGCAGCCCCTTCGGCGGGAGGGACACCGGGGAGCTGTTTTTT. Translated: CASSPFGGRDTGELFF.